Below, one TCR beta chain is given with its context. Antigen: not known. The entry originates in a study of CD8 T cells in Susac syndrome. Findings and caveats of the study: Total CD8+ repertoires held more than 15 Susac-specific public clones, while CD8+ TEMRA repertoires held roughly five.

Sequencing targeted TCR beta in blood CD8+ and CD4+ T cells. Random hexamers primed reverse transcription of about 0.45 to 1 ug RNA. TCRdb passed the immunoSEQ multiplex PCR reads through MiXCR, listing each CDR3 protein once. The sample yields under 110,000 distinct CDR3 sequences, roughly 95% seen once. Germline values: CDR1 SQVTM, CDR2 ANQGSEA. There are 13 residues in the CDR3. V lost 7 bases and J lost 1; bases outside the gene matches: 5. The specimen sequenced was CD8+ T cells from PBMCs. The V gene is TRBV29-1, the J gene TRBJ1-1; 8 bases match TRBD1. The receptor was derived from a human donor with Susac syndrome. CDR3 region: CSATGGANTEAFF. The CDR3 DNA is TGCAGCGCAACAGGGGGGGCGAACACTGAAGCTTTCTTT.